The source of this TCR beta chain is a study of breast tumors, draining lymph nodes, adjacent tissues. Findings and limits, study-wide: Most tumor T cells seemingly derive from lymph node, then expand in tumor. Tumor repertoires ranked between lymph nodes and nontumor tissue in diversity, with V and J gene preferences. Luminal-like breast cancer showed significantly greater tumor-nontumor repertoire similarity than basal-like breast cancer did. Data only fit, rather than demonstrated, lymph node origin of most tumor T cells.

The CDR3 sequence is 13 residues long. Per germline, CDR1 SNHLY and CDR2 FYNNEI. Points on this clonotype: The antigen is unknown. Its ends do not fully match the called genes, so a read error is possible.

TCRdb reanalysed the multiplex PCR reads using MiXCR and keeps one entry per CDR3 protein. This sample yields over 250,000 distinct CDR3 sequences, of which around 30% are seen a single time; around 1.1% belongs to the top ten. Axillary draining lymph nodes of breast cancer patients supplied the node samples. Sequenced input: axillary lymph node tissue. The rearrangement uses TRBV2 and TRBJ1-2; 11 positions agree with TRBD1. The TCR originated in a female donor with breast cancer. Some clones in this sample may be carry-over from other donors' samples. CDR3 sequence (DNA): TGTGGCAGCTCCGGACAGGGGGCTAATGGCTACACCTTC. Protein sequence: CGSSGQGANGYTF. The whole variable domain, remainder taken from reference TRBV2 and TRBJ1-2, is EPEVTQTPSHQVTQMGQEVILRCVPISNHLYFYWYRQILGQKVEFLVSFYNNEISEKSEIFDDQFSVERPDGSNFTLKIRSTKLEDSAMYFCGSSGQGANGYTFGSGTRLTVV.